This TCR beta chain was sequenced for a study of T cells in Graves' hyperthyroidism and ophthalmopathy. Study conclusions and caveats: Patients with ophthalmopathy were separated from those with stable hyperthyroidism by a 13 V-J model.

This clonotype was recorded many times. Its antigen remains unknown. RNA transcripts gave rise to amplified TCR beta CDR3 regions. TCR CDR3 underwent first-round RT-PCR with the HTBI primer set. MiXCR, run by TCRdb on the multiplex PCR reads, gives a single entry per CDR3 protein. The sample lists around 350,000 distinct CDR3 sequences, more than 15% seen once, with roughly 26% in the top ten. This CDR3 comprises 20 residues. Germline V gene data show CDR1 as MDHEN and CDR2 as SYDVKM. Trimming removed 8 bases from V and 5 bases from J, with 35 bases in between. The clonotype was recovered from a woman aged 18-29 years with Graves' hyperthyroidism that later progressed to Graves' ophthalmopathy. V and J are TRBV28 and TRBJ2-3, with D perhaps TRBD1 (8 bases). The sample comprised blood. This chain's CDR3 is CASCNHLGQGPGLPRDTQYF. Here the CDR3 DNA reads TGTGCCAGCTGCAACCATCTAGGACAGGGACCGGGACTACCAAGAGATACGCAGTATTTT.